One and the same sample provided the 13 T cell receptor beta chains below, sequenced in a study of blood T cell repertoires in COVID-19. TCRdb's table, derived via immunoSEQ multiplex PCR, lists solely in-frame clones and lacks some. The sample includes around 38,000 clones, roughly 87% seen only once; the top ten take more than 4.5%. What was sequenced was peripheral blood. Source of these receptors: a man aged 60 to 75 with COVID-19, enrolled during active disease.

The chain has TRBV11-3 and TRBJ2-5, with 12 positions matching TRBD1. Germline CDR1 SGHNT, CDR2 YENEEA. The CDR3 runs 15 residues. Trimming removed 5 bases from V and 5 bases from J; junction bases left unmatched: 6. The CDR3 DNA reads TGTGCCAGCAGCAGCCGGGACAGGGGGCCGGAGACCCAGTACTTC. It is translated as CASSSRDRGPETQYF.

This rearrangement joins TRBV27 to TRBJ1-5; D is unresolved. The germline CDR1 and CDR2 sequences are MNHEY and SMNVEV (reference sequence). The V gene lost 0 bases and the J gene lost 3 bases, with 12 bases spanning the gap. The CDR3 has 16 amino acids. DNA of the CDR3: TGTGCCAGCAGTTTATCGCTGGGCGGGGACAATCAGCCCCAGCATTTT. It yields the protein CASSLSLGGDNQPQHF.

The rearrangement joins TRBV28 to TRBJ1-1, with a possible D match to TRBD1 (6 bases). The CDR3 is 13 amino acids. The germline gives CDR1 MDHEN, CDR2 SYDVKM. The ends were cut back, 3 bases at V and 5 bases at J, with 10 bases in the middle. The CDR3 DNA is TGTGCCAGCAGTTTGAGGGGGGGGACTGAAGCTTTCTTT. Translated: CASSLRGGTEAFF.

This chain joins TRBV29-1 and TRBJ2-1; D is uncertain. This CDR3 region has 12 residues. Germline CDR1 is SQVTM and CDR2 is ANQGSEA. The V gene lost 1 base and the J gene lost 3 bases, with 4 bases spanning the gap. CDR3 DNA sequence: TGCAGCGTTGAAGTCTTCTACAATGAGCAGTTCTTC. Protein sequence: CSVEVFYNEQFF.

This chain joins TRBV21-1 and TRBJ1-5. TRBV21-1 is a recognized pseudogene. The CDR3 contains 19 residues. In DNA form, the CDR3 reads TGTGCCAGCAGCATGGACCCCGGACCCGCTGATGGGGGGGACCAGCCCCAGCATTTT. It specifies CASSMDPGPADGGDQPQHF.

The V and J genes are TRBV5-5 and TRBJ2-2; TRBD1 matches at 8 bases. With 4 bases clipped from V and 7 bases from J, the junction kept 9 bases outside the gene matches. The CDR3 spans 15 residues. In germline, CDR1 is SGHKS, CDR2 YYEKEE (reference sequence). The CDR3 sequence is CASSPGGQGVGELFF. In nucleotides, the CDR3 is TGTGCCAGCAGCCCGGGCGGACAGGGCGTCGGGGAGCTGTTTTTT.

The CDR3 sequence is CASILSVEVVTDTQYF. The CDR3 DNA reads TGTGCCAGCATCCTAAGCGTGGAGGTCGTCACAGATACGCAGTATTTT. V gene TRBV6-6 combines with J gene TRBJ2-3, with D tentatively TRBD2 (5 bases). CDR3 length: 16 residues. Germline V gene lookup returns CDR1 MNHNY and CDR2 SVGAGI (reference sequence). Trimming left V 7 bases short and J 2 bases short, with 19 bases between.

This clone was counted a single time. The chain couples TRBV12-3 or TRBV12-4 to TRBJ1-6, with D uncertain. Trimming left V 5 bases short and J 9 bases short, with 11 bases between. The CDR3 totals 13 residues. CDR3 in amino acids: CASSLGLGSPLHF. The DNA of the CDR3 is TGTGCCAGCAGTCTTGGGCTCGGTTCACCCCTCCACTTT.

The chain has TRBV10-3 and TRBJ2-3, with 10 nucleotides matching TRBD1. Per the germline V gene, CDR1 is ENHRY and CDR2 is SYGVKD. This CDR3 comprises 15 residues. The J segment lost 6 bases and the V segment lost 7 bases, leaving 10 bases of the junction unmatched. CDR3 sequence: CAINTPGQGSDTQYF. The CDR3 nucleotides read TGTGCCATCAACACACCGGGACAGGGGTCTGATACGCAGTATTTT.

The CDR3 here is CASSYSTGYQPQHF. The CDR3 region has the DNA TGTGCCAGCAGTTACTCAACGGGTTATCAGCCCCAGCATTTT. This sequence joins TRBV6-5 and TRBJ1-5, with D hard to call. Trimming pared 0 bases from V and 5 bases from J, leaving 8 bases between. The length of the CDR3 is 14 residues. Germline V CDR1 and CDR2: MNHEY, SVGAGI.

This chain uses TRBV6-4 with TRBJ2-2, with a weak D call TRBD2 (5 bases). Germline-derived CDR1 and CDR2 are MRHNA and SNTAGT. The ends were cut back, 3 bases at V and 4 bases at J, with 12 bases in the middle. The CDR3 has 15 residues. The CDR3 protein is CASSEVGDGTGELFF. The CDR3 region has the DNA TGTGCCAGCAGTGAGGTGGGAGATGGCACCGGGGAGCTGTTTTTT.

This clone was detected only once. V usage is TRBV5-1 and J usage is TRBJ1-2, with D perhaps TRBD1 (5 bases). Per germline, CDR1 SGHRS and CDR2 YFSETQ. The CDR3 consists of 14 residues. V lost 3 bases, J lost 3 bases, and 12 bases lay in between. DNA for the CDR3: TGCGCCAGCAGCTACGGGGGAACGGACTATGGCTACACCTTC. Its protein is CASSYGGTDYGYTF.

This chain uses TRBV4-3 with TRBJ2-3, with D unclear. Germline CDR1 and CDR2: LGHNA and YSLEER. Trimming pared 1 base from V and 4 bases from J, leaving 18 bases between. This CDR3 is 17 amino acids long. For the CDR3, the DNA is TGCGCCAGCAGCCAAGGGCCCTCAAGGAGAGGTCCAGATACGCAGTATTTT. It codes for CASSQGPSRRGPDTQYF.